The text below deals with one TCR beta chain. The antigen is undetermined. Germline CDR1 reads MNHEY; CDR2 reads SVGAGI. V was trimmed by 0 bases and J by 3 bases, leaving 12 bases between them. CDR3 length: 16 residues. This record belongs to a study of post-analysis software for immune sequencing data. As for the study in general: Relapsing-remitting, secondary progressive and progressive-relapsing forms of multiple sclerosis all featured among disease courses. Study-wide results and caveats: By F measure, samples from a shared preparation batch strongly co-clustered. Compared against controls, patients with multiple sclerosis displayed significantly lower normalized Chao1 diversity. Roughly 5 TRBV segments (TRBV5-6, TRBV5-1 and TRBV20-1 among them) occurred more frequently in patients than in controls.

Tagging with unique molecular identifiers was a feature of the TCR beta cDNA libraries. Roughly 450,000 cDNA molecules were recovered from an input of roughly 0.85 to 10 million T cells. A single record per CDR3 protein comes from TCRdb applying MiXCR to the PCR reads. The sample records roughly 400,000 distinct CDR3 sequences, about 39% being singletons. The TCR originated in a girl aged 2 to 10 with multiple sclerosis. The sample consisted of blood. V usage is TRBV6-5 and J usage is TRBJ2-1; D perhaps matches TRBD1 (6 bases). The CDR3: CASSYSAGVIYNEQFF. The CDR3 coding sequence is TGTGCCAGCAGTTACTCGGCAGGGGTTATCTACAATGAGCAGTTCTTC.